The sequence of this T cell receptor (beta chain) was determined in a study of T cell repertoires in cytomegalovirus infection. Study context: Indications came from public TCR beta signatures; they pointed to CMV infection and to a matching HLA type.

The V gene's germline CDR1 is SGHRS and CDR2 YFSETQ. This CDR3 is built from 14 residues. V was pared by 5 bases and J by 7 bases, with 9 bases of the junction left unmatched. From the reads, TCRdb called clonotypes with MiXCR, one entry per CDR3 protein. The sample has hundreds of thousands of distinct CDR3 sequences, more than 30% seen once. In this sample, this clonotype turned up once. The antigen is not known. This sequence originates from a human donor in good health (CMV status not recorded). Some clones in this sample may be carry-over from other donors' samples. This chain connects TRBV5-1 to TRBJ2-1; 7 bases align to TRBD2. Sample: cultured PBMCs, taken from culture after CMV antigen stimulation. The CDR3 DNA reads TGCGCCAGCAGGCTTAGCGGGCCGGGGAATGAGCAGTTCTTC. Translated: CASRLSGPGNEQFF.